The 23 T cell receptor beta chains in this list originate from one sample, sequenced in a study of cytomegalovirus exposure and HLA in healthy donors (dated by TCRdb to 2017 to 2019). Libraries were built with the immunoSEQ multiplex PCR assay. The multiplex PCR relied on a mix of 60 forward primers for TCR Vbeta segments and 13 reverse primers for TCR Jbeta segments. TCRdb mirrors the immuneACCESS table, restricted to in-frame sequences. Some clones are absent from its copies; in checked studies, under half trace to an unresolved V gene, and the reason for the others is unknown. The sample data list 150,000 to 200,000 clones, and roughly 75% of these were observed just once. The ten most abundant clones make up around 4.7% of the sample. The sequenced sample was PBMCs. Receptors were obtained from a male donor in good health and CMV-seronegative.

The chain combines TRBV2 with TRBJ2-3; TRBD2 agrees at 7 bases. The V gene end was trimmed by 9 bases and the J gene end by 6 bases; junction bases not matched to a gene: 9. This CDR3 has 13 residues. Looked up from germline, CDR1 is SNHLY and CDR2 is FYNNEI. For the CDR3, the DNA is TGTGCCAGTTGGGGGGGTCCGGCGGATACGCAGTATTTT. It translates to CASWGGPADTQYF.

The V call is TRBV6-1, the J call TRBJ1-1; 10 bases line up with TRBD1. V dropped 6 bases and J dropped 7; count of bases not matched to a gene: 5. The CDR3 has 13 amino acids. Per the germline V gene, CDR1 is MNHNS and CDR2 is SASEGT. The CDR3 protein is CASRGQGTGEAFF. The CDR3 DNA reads TGTGCCAGCAGGGGACAGGGGACGGGTGAAGCTTTCTTT.

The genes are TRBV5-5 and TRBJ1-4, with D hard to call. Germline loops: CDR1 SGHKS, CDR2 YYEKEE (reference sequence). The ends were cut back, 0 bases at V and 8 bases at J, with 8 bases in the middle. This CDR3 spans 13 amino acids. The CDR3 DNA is TGTGCCAGCAGCTTGGACAGTTGGGAAAAACTGTTTTTT. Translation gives CASSLDSWEKLFF.

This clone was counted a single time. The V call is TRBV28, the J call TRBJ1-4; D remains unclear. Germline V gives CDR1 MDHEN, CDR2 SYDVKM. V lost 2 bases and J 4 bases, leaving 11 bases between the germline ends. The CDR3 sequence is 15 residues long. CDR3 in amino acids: CASSLGGQSNEKLFF. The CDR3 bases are TGTGCCAGCAGTTTAGGAGGGCAGAGTAATGAAAAACTGTTTTTT.

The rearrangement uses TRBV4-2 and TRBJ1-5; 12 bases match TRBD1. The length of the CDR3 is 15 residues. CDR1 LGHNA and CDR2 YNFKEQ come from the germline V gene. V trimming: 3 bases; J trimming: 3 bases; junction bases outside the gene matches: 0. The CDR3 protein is CASSQGQGANQPQHF. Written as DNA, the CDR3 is TGTGCCAGCAGCCAGGGACAGGGGGCCAATCAGCCCCAGCATTTT.

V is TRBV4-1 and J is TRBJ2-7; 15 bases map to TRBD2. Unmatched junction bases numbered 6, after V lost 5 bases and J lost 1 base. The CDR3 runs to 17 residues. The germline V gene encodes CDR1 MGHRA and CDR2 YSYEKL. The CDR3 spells CASSLGLAGGSSYEQYF. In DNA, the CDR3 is TGCGCCAGCAGCTTAGGACTAGCGGGAGGGTCTTCCTACGAGCAGTACTTC.

CDR3: CASSDRRGSQPQHF. Here the CDR3 DNA reads TGTGCCAGCAGTGATCGCAGGGGGTCGCAGCCCCAGCATTTT. The chain combines TRBV2 with TRBJ1-5; 7 positions match TRBD1. Trimming removed 3 bases from V and 7 bases from J; junction bases left unmatched: 6. The germline V gene encodes CDR1 SNHLY and CDR2 FYNNEI. CDR3 size: 14 residues.

CDR3 protein: CASRENQGAGSGYTF. The CDR3 DNA reads as TGTGCCAGCAGGGAGAACCAGGGGGCAGGGAGCGGCTACACCTTC. The chain joins TRBV7-8 to TRBJ1-2, with 8 bases that match TRBD1. There are 15 residues in the CDR3. Germline CDR1 SGHVS, CDR2 FQNEAQ. With 6 bases clipped from V and 8 bases from J, the junction kept 14 bases outside the gene matches.

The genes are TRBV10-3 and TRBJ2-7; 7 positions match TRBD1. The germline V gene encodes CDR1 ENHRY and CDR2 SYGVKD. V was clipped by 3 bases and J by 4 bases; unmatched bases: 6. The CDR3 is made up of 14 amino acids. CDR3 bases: TGTGCCATCAGTGACATCGGGACAGATTACGAGCAGTACTTC. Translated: CAISDIGTDYEQYF.

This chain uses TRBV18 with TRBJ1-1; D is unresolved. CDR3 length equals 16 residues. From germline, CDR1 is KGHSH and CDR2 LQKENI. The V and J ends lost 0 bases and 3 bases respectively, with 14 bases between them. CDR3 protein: CASSPPASGRDTEAFF. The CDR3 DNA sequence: TGTGCCAGCTCACCACCGGCGTCGGGAAGGGACACTGAAGCTTTCTTT.

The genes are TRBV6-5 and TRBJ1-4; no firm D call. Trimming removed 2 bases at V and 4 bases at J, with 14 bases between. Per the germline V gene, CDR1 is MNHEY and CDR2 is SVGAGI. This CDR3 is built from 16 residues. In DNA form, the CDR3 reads TGTGCCAGCAGTTACGAAACGGGAAGCCGTAATGAAAAACTGTTTTTT. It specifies CASSYETGSRNEKLFF.

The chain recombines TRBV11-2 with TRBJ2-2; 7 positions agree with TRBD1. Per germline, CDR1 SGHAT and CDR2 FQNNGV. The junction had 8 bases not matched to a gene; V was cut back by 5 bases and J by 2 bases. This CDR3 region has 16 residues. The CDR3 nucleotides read TGTGCCAGCAGCCCCCGACAGGGCTTAAACACCGGGGAGCTGTTTTTT. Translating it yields CASSPRQGLNTGELFF.

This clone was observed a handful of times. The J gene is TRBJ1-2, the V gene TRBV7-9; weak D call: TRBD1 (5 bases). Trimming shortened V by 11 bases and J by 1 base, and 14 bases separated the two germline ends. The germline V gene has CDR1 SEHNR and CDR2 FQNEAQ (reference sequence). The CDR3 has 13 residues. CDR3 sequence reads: CAGGEAVNYGYTF. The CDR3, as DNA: TGTGCCGGGGGGGAGGCCGTTAACTATGGCTACACCTTC.

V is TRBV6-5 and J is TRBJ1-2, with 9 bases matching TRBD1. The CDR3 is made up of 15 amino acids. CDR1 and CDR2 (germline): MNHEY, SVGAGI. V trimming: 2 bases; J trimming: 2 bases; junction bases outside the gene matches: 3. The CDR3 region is CASSYRTGANYGYTF. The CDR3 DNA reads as TGTGCCAGCAGTTACCGGACAGGGGCCAACTATGGCTACACCTTC.

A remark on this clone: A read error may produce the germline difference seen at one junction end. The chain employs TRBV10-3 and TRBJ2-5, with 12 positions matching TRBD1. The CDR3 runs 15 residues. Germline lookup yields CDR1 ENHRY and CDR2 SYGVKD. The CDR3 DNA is TGTGCCATCAGTCCCGGGACAGGGGGCTTGGAGACCCGGTACTTC. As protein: CAISPGTGGLETRYF.

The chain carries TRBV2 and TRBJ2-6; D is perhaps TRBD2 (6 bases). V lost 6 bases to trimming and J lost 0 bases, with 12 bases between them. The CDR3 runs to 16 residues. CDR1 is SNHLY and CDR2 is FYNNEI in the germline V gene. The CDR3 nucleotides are TGTGCCAGCAGCCGGGACGGGAGCTCTGGGGCCAACGTCCTGACTTTC. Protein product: CASSRDGSSGANVLTF.

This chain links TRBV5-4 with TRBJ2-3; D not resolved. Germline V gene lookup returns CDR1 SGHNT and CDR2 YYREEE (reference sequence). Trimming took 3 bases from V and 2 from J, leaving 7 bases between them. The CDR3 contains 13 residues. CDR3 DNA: TGTGCCAGCAGCTCCCTAATCACAGATACGCAGTATTTT. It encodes CASSSLITDTQYF.

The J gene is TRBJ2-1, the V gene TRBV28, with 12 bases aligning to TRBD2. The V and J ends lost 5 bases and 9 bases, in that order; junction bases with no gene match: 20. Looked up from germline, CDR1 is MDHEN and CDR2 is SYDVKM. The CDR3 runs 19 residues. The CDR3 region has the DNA TGTGCCAGCAGTCCGACTAGGGGGCCGACTAGCGGGAGTCGTTTTGAGCAGTTCTTC. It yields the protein CASSPTRGPTSGSRFEQFF.

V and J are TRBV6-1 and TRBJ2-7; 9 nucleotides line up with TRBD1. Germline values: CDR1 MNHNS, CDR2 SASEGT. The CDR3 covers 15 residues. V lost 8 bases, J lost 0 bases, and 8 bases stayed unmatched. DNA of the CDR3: TGTGCCAGCTTGAGGGGGACAGGGAGCTCCTACGAGCAGTACTTC. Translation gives CASLRGTGSSYEQYF.

The CDR3 coding sequence is TGTGCCAGCAGTTACGACAGTAATCAGCCCCAGCATTTT. As protein: CASSYDSNQPQHF. J is TRBJ1-5 and V is TRBV6-5; D is possibly TRBD1 (5 bases). This CDR3 spans 13 amino acids. Trimming left V 2 bases short and J 4 bases short, with 6 bases between. Germline values: CDR1 MNHEY, CDR2 SVGAGI.

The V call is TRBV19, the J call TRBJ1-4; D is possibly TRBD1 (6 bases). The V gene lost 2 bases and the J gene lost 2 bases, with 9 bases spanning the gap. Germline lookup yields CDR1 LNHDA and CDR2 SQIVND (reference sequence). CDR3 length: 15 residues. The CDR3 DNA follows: TGTGCCAGTAGTATAACAGGGTCTACTAATGAAAAACTGTTTTTT. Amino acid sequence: CASSITGSTNEKLFF.

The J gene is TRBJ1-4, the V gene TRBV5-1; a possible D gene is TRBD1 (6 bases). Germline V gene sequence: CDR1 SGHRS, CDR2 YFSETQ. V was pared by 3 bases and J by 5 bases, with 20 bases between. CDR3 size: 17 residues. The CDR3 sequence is CASSSRQPGVSNEKLFF. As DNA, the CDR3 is TGCGCCAGCAGCTCGAGACAACCAGGGGTCTCCAATGAAAAACTGTTTTTT. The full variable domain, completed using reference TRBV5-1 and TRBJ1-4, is KAGVTQTPRYLIKTRGQQVTLSCSPISGHRSVSWYQQTPGQGLQFLFEYFSETQRNKGNFPGRFSGRQFSNSRSEMNVSTLELGDSALYLCASSSRQPGVSNEKLFFGSGTQLSVL.

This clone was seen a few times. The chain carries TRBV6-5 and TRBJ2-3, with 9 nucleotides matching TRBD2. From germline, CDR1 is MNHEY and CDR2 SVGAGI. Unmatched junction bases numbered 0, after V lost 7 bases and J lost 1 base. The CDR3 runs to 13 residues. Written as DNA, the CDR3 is TGTGCCAGCAAGCGGGAGGGCACAGATACGCAGTATTTT. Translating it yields CASKREGTDTQYF.